This paragraph covers one T cell receptor beta chain sequence. What it recognizes is unknown. The sample originates from a study of blood T cells in healthy people across ages. General study points: What prevented conclusive comparison of naive and antigen-experienced cells was that PBMCs were unsorted. Naive T cell percentage by flow cytometry tracked strongly with beta diversity.

Together with a sample-barcoded 5' primer, a J-beta primer mix was included in a second PCR lasting about 6 to 11 cycles. TCRdb re-derived calls from the 5' RACE reads in MiXCR, one entry per CDR3 protein. This table holds about 1.8 million distinct CDR3 sequences, around 50% found once. Per the germline V gene, CDR1 is SEHNR and CDR2 is FQNEAQ (reference sequence). V dropped 2 bases and J dropped 0 bases, with 10 bases sitting between them. This CDR3 region has 16 residues. This receptor was taken from a middle-aged woman in good health. The chain couples TRBV7-9 to TRBJ1-4; D may be TRBD1 (6 bases). Sequencing input: blood. CDR3 residues: CASSLQGIATNEKLFF. The CDR3 DNA reads as TGTGCCAGCAGCTTACAGGGGATTGCAACTAATGAAAAACTGTTTTTT.